This TCR beta chain was captured by sequencing in a study of blood T cell repertoires in COVID-19. At the level of the study: Specimens from acute and convalescent COVID-19 originated in the United States, Italy and Spain. In each case, the material was cDNA or gDNA derived from T cells, B-cell-depleted T cells, or PBMCs.

The V end lost 1 base, the J end lost 7 bases, and 11 bases lay between the germline ends. There are 15 residues in the CDR3. CDR1 and CDR2 (germline): LGHNA, YSLEER. Produced via immunoSEQ multiplex PCR; TCRdb's table is partial and in-frame only. The data contain about 90,000 clones, roughly 86% of them singletons. Sequencing was performed on peripheral blood. The sequence was collected from a human donor in a cohort sampled during active COVID-19. The chain combines TRBV4-3 with TRBJ1-6; D unresolved. CDR3 sequence reads: CASSQGRSPNSPLHF. Here the CDR3 DNA reads TGCGCCAGCAGCCAAGGTAGAAGTCCGAATTCACCCCTCCACTTT.